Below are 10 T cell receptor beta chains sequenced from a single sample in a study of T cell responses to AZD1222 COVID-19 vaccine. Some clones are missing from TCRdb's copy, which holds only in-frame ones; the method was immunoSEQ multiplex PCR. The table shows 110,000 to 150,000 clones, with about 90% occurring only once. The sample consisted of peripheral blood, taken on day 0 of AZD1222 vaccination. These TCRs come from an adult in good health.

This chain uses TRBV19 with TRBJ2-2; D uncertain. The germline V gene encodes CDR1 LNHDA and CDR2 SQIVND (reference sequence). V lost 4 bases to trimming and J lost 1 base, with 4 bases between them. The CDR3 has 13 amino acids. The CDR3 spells CASSNKNTGELFF. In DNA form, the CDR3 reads TGTGCCAGTAGTAATAAGAACACCGGGGAGCTGTTTTTT.

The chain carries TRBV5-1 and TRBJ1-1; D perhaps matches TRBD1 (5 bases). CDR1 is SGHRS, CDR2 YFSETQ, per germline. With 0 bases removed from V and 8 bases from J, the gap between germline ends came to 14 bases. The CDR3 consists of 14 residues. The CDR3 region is CASSLGQGGLEAFF. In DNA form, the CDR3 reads TGCGCCAGCAGCTTGGGGCAGGGCGGACTAGAAGCTTTCTTT.

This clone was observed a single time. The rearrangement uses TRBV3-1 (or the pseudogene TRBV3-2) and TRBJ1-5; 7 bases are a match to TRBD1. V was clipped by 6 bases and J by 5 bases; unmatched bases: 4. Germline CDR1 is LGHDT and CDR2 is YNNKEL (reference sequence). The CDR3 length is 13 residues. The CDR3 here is CASSLTGDQPQHF. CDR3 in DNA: TGTGCCAGCAGTCTTACAGGGGATCAGCCCCAGCATTTT.

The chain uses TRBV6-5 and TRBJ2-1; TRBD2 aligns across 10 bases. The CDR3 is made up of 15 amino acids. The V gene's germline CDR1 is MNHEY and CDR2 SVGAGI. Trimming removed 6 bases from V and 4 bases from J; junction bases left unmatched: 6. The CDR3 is CASRPGLARYNEQFF. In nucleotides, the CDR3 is TGTGCCAGCAGACCGGGACTAGCGCGTTACAATGAGCAGTTCTTC.

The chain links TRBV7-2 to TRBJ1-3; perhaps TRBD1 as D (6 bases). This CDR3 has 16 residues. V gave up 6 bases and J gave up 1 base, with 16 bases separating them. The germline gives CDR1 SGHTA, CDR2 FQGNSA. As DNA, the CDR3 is TGTGCCAGCAGGGGAGGGGGGGGTACATCTGGAAACACCATATATTTT. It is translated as CASRGGGGTSGNTIYF.

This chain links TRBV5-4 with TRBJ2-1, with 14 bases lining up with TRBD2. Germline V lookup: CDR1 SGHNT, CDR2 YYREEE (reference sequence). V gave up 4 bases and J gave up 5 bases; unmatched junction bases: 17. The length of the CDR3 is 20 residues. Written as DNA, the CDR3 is TGTGCCAGCAGCCTGGGGGCCGGGACTAGCGGGAGCTGGTTGCACAATGAGCAGTTCTTC. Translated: CASSLGAGTSGSWLHNEQFF.

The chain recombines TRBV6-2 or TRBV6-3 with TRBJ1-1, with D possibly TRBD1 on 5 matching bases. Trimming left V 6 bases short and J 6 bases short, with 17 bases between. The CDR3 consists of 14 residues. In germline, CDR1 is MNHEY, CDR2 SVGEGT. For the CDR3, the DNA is TGTGCCAGCAGCACTCGGGACCCAGGTGCTGAAGCTTTCTTT. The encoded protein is CASSTRDPGAEAFF.

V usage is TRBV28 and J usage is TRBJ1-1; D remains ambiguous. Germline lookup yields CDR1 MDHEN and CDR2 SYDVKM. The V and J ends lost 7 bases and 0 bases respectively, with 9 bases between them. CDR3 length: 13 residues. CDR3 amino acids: CASISGVNTEAFF. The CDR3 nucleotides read TGTGCCAGCATTTCTGGTGTGAACACTGAAGCTTTCTTT.

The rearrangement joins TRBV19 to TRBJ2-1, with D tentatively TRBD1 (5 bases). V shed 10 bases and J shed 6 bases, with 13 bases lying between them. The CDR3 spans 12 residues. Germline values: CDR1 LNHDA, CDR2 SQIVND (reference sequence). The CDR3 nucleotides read TGTGCCACGACCAGGGTAGGCAATGAGCAGTTCTTC. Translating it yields CATTRVGNEQFF.

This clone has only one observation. The CDR3 DNA is TGTGCCAGCAGCTGGGCGGAGGGGAACTACAATGAGCAGTTCTTC. Translated: CASSWAEGNYNEQFF. This rearrangement joins TRBV11-3 to TRBJ2-1, with D possibly being TRBD2 (6 bases). CDR3 length: 15 amino acids. CDR1 and CDR2 (germline): SGHNT, YENEEA. V was pared by 4 bases and J by 3 bases, with 13 bases between.